The source of this T cell receptor beta chain is a study of CD8 T cells in ankylosing spondylitis. Study-wide results and limits: For ankylosing spondylitis blood, a TCR beta motif of eight or nine highly homologous variants appeared characteristic. Matched synovial fluid from ankylosing spondylitis patients was reported to be enriched for disease-linked clones.

TCRdb re-derived calls from the 5' RACE reads in MiXCR, one entry per CDR3 protein. The data show tens of thousands of distinct CDR3 sequences, more than 8.5% seen once. Trimming left V 6 bases short and J 9 bases short, with 13 bases between. Germline V gene data show CDR1 as SGHDT and CDR2 as YYEEEE. This CDR3 contains 12 residues. As to this clonotype: The antigen is unknown.

Sequenced: blood, either unsorted or a sorted T cell fraction (not recorded which). This chain links TRBV5-6 with TRBJ1-5, with no clear D. This clonotype originated in a male donor with ankylosing spondylitis. The CDR3 DNA reads as TGTGCCAGCAACCTCCCGAATGGGCCCCAGCATTTT. This codes for CASNLPNGPQHF. The whole variable domain, filled in from reference TRBV5-6 and TRBJ1-5, reads DAGVTQSPTHLIKTRGQQVTLRCSPKSGHDTVSWYQQALGQGPQFIFQYYEEEERQRGNFPDRFSGHQFPNYSSELNVNALLLGDSALYLCASNLPNGPQHFGDGTRLSIL.